This T cell receptor (beta chain) was captured by sequencing in a study of cytomegalovirus exposure and HLA in healthy donors. Whole-study findings and limits: There were some V segments, including TRBV6-2 and TRBV6-3, excluded as indistinguishable. Many donors shared some public TCRs, even though most TCR sequences were rare. An ancestry cluster, one associated with Asian ancestry, reportedly showed fewer N-insertions than the approximately 720-donor mean in a later analysis. About 90% or about 30% of the time was how often most TCR beta V segments were productive, according to an earlier analysis.

The CDR3 contains 17 residues. The V segment lost 5 bases and the J segment 7 bases; nucleotides outside the gene matches: 12. The germline V gene has CDR1 SGHAT and CDR2 FQNNGV. In this sample, this clone turned up once. What it binds is unknown. The primer mix had 60 Vbeta and 13 Jbeta primers. Sequencing was performed with immunoSEQ multiplex PCR; in TCRdb, only in-frame clones are kept and a portion is missing. The profile covers about 180,000 clones, with about four fifths appearing a single time and around 1.9% taken by the ten largest. The rearrangement uses TRBV11-2 and TRBJ1-6; TRBD1 matches 9 bases. The receptor comes from a woman under 40 in good health and CMV-seronegative. The material sequenced was PBMCs. CDR3 nucleotide sequence: TGTGCCAGCAGCAGAGTCGGGACAGGGACTCTCAATTCACCCCTCCACTTT. Amino acid sequence: CASSRVGTGTLNSPLHF.